The present T cell receptor beta chain was sequenced within a study of cytomegalovirus exposure and HLA in healthy donors. On the study more broadly: The 120 validation repertoires and the 666 first-cohort repertoires shared a platform, a later analysis reported. Study-level results: It was about 180 TCR beta chains that were listed as cytomegalovirus-associated. According to reports, the classifier identified cytomegalovirus status with high specificity and sensitivity. Rare TCR sequences predominated, though certain public TCRs were found in many donors.

Data came from immunoSEQ multiplex PCR; TCRdb stores just in-frame clones and leaves some out. The repertoire holds 150,000 or so clones, with approximately 81% as singletons. Note on this clone: Its antigen remains unknown.

CDR1 and CDR2 from the germline V gene are GTSNPN and SVGIG (reference sequence). This CDR3 is built from 14 residues. Source material: PBMCs. This sequence originates from a man under 40 in good health and CMV-seropositive. The chain uses TRBV30 and TRBJ1-2; TRBD1 is a possible D gene (5 bases). CDR3 nucleotides: TGTGCTTGGGGGTATGGCGGATTTAACTATGGCTACACCTTC. Its protein product is CAWGYGGFNYGYTF.